This T cell receptor beta chain was obtained from a study of cytomegalovirus exposure and HLA in healthy donors (dated by TCRdb to about 2017). Concerning the study at large: An earlier analysis of more than 550 of the donors reported 250 to 300 Gb of sequence data and some 110 million unique TCR beta sequences obtained from 180 million or so T cells. Approximately 300 gigabases of sequencing data and 91 million or so unique TCR sequences made up an early release that covered several hundred HLA-typed donors. The genetic ancestry cluster associated with self-reported Caucasian donors included 80% to 90% of the roughly 400 genotyped donors. The aim of the study was to test whether cataloging public T cell receptors could identify signatures of past pathogen exposure. The T cell repertoires of 666 subjects were profiled by immunosequencing and related to cytomegalovirus serostatus. Besides the first cohort of about 730 subjects, a separate validation cohort made up of 95 to 150 different subjects was used. To predict cytomegalovirus infection status, the study brought together high-throughput TCR immunosequencing, statistical association of individual TCRs with disease status, and machine learning. A later analysis re-analyzed previously published TCR beta repertoires from 666 donors and added high-resolution HLA genotyping to study TCR occurrence patterns. Rather than using new phenotypic data, the later analysis identified candidate immune exposures from TCR beta sequences and from how often those sequences occurred across donors. An earlier analysis of around 540 of the donors applied high-throughput TCR beta sequencing to assess whether each TCR beta V gene segment acted as functional or pseudogenic. Donor age, sex, ethnicity and CMV serostatus were compiled alongside the repertoire data. Genome-wide SNP genotypes for about 65% of the 666 donors were used in a later genetic analysis, which treated that subset as a discovery cohort. Every repertoire in the discovery cohort had been generated on one and the same sequencing platform. Class I and class II HLA loci were covered by the typing at four-digit resolution. Typing coverage differed by locus: A, B, C, DRB1 and DQB1 were typed in roughly 620-630 donors, DQA1 in roughly 500, DPA1 in roughly 590, and DPB1 in roughly 450. Because of strong linkage in the cohort, five DR-DQ haplotypes were treated as single units for association and clustering. Among under 450 genotyped donors of the cohort, an average of about 240,000 unique TCR beta nucleotide sequences were sequenced per donor, 15% to 20% of them non-productive.

Receptors were amplified or captured by the immunoSEQ multiplex PCR assay. A mixture of 60 forward primers for TCR Vbeta segments and 13 reverse primers for TCR Jbeta segments was used in the multiplex PCR. A multiplex PCR assay on genomic DNA amplified the CDR3 region of rearranged TCR beta genes. Amplified TCR beta libraries were sequenced as 87-base-pair reads on the Illumina HiSeq System. For the original study's pipeline: In a later analysis, 80 million or so unique TCR beta chains were counted across the 500 to 850 repertoires, and approximately 11 million of these chains were shared by at least two donors. A nearest-neighbor algorithm error-corrected the raw reads and collapsed the reads into unique sequences, merging closely related sequences to remove PCR and sequencing errors. Alignment of CDR3 sequences to IMGT reference sequences was used to assign V, D and J gene segments. For a sequence to be retained, a match of at least six nucleotides to both a V gene segment and a J gene segment was required. A rearrangement counted as productive if the CDR3 had no stop codons and remained in frame with V and J, and every other rearrangement counted as non-productive. Following IMGT convention, CDR3 was defined as the stretch from the second conserved V-encoded cysteine to the conserved J-encoded phenylalanine. Sequences without an unambiguous match to a single V gene segment were excluded from the earlier analysis of over 500 of the donors. In an earlier analysis of 587 of the donors, a V segment was called functional when productive rearrangements were above 56.7%, and segregating when the standard deviation between donors exceeded 5%. A statistical classification framework was built for diagnosing cytomegalovirus status from the catalog of TCR beta chain sequences. In a later analysis, TCR nucleotide sequences were compared against IMGT/GENE-DB human TR gene sequences so that V and J genes could be assigned. The TCRdist pipeline was used in a later analysis to assign CDR3 sequences and most-parsimonious VDJ recombination scenarios. In a later analysis, each TCR beta chain was defined by its CDR3 amino acid sequence together with its V-gene family, and reads without a unique V-gene family were excluded. As a way to deal with suspected cross-contamination and a sequencing artifact, a later analysis dropped nearly 600 nucleotide sequences that were highly shared and had low generation probability. A later analysis calculated a clonal expansion index for each public chain from normalized within-repertoire ranks of inferred template counts. A later analysis computed generation probabilities with a VDJ recombination model fitted to out-of-frame rearrangements, and checked the results against IGoR. In a later analysis, TCR-TCR, TCR-HLA and TCR-CMV co-occurrence was scored with hypergeometric tests, and a repertoire-size bias correction was applied to TCR pairs. False discovery rates were estimated in a later analysis by permuting HLA or CMV assignments 20 times. In a later analysis, co-occurring TCRs were grouped using DBSCAN, and TCRdist sequence similarity was added for clustering within HLA-allele-positive subsets. Co-occurrence clustering excluded repertoires with fewer than 30,000 or more than 120,000 public chains, plus five with anomalous nucleotide sharing. The clones in this table, taken by TCRdb from immuneACCESS, are in-frame only. Not every clone is retained; where verified, under half of the shortfall comes from an unresolved V gene, and the cause of the rest is unknown. The DNA was the basis for D and trimming; V, J and clone size are from that table. The sample records approximately 60,000 clones, about 84% of which are singletons. Roughly 1.5% of the sample belongs to the ten largest clones.

To note about this clone: The target of this receptor is not known. Base qualities were left out, and no much larger clone turns up one base away.

On the study overall, not on this receptor specifically: Roughly uniform sequencing depth across donors was assumed in presence/absence analyses, although this assumption may not hold. The classifier was reported to diagnose cytomegalovirus status with high specificity and sensitivity in both the original and validation cohorts. The study gave a list of 150 to 200 TCR beta chains associated with cytomegalovirus. A cluster of highly shared sequence variants was judged likely to represent a technical artifact of the sequencing pipeline. Across donors, most TCR sequences were observed very rarely, whereas some public TCRs were present in many individuals. Compared with equally common non-associated chains, HLA-associated TCR beta chains in a later analysis were more clonally expanded and had lower generation probabilities. Correlated functional status among segregating V segments might reflect linkage disequilibrium, but an unknown experimental factor could not be ruled out. According to a later genetic analysis, donors in an Asian-associated ancestry cluster had fewer N-insertions in productive TCRs than the approximately 650-donor mean. Because counts were too low, seventeen rarely observed V segments, including chromosome 9 orphons, were excluded from the earlier analysis of roughly 580 of the donors. A further reported finding was that TCR beta sequences accurately predicted the HLA-A and HLA-B alleles for most subjects in the first cohort. Only TCR beta chains were sequenced in this cohort, and the absence of alpha or paired-chain data limited detectable features. According to a later analysis, parvovirus B19, influenza, CMV and Epstein-Barr virus appeared linked to several top co-occurrence clusters. At a false discovery rate of 0.05, a later analysis linked 15,000 to 20,000 TCR beta sequences to specific HLA alleles. The authors suggested that the approach could potentially be extended to other disease states and immunological phenotypes. For the cohort, immune exposure information was limited to CMV serostatus. According to a later analysis, most CMV-associated TCR beta chains appeared to be HLA-restricted, and the HLA associations seemed to be driven largely by CMV exposure. A later analysis found that TCR association rates varied across HLA loci, with DRB1 alleles showing the most associated TCRs and HLA-C alleles the fewest. A later genetic analysis associated a missense DCLRE1C variant with V-gene and J-gene trimming of TCR beta chains, and an independent cohort replicated the association. HLA typing was unavailable for some donors at each locus, so association tests used only the typed subset. Broadly in line with IMGT annotations, most TCR beta V segments showed up in productive rearrangements about 90% or about 30% of the time in an earlier analysis of 587 of the donors. In vitro tests confirmed that a few of the cytomegalovirus-associated TCR beta chains recognize cytomegalovirus antigens. Some IMGT-functional V segments, including TRBV6-2 and TRBV6-3, could not be distinguished by the 87-base-pair reads and were therefore excluded. Strong co-occurrence of HLA alleles, especially DR and DQ, made assigning TCR associations to individual alleles difficult.

In total, 630 or so healthy bone marrow donors made up the cohort. Cohort members were all nominally healthy when sampled, although unrecorded immune exposures were likely present. The donor tested CMV seronegative and was one of the 352 seronegative cohort members. A peripheral blood sample was collected from each donor, and TCR beta sequencing was performed on peripheral blood mononuclear cells. The Qiagen DNeasy Blood Extraction Kit was used to extract genomic DNA from the blood cell samples. The CDR3 contains 15 residues, cysteine and phenylalanine counted. Only CDR3 DNA remains: 45 bases, in frame from the first base. CDR1 and CDR2 (MNHEY, SVGAGI) derive from the germline V gene. V has 6 bases trimmed and J has 8 bases trimmed; junction bases matching no gene number 9.

Sequenced sample: PBMCs. The receptor was derived from a man aged 30 to 45 in good health and CMV-seronegative. The sequence links TRBV6-5 to TRBJ2-1; 11 of the junction bases match TRBD2. The CDR3 amino acid sequence is: CASSYSGRALYEQFF. The bases are TGTGCCAGCAGCTATAGCGGGAGGGCCCTTTATGAGCAGTTCTTC.